Listed below are T cell receptor beta chains from one sample, sequenced in a study of blood T cell repertoires in COVID-19. Only in-frame clones appear in the TCRdb table, and some are missing; sequencing was by immunoSEQ multiplex PCR. The data hold about 140,000 clones, with around nine tenths observed a single time. Sequencing used peripheral blood. These TCRs come from a human donor in a cohort sampled during active COVID-19. The CDR3 runs from the conserved cysteine through the conserved F or W. The D gene is left open where the match is weak. The size field is filled for only some rows; it gives once, few, many or a size class.

clone size,V gene,D gene,J gene,CDR3 protein,CDR3 DNA
-,TRBV5-8,TRBD1,TRBJ2-7,CASSLGDRGYEQYF,TGTGCCAGCAGCTTGGGAGACAGGGGCTACGAGCAGTACTTC
-,TRBV29-1,TRBD2,TRBJ2-5,CSVGGGRRTQYF,TGCAGCGTTGGGGGAGGGAGACGGACCCAGTACTTC
-,TRBV3-1/TRBV3-2,-,TRBJ1-5,CASSPTNSNQPQHF,TGTGCCAGCTCGCCAACTAATAGCAATCAGCCCCAGCATTTT
-,TRBV30,-,TRBJ2-7,CAWRKGQGGEQYF,TGTGCCTGGAGGAAGGGGCAGGGAGGCGAGCAGTACTTC
-,TRBV5-1,-,TRBJ2-7,CASRFKRVGTYEQYF,TGCGCCAGCAGATTCAAGCGCGTAGGAACCTACGAGCAGTACTTC
-,TRBV7-3,TRBD2,TRBJ2-3,CASSLVTSSLSTDTQYF,TGTGCCAGCAGCTTAGTGACTAGCTCTTTAAGCACAGATACGCAGTATTTT
-,TRBV10-3,TRBD1,TRBJ1-5,CAISRTGGDQPQHF,TGTGCCATCAGCCGGACAGGGGGGGATCAGCCCCAGCATTTT
-,TRBV9,TRBD1,TRBJ2-3,CASSEGATGATDTQYF,TGTGCCAGCAGCGAGGGGGCTACAGGGGCCACAGATACGCAGTATTTT
-,TRBV7-2,-,TRBJ1-1,CASSLRGGQRFAENTEAFF,TGTGCCAGCAGCTTAAGGGGAGGTCAGAGGTTTGCAGAGAACACTGAAGCTTTCTTT
-,TRBV5-1,-,TRBJ2-1,CASSLGGGPYNEQFF,TGCGCCAGCAGCTTGGGTGGCGGGCCCTACAATGAGCAGTTCTTC
-,TRBV7-8,TRBD2,TRBJ2-3,CASSPPGGDTDTQYF,TGTGCCAGCAGCCCACCGGGGGGAGACACAGATACGCAGTATTTT
many,TRBV7-7,TRBD1,TRBJ2-1,CASSLGGTGNNEQFF,TGTGCTAGCAGCTTAGGTGGGACAGGTAACAATGAGCAGTTCTTC
-,TRBV7-9,-,TRBJ2-2,CASSLGANTGELFF,TGTGCCAGCAGCTTAGGAGCGAACACCGGGGAGCTGTTTTTT
-,TRBV7-2,TRBD2,TRBJ2-2,CASSLMLGRDTGELFF,TGTGCCAGCAGCTTAATGCTCGGGAGGGACACCGGGGAGCTGTTTTTT
-,TRBV5-1,TRBD1,TRBJ2-7,CASSDAGTGPYEQYF,TGCGCCAGCAGCGACGCCGGGACAGGGCCCTACGAGCAGTACTTC
-,TRBV7-9,TRBD2,TRBJ2-7,CASSAGLAGGPVEQYF,TGTGCCAGCAGCGCGGGACTAGCGGGAGGGCCGGTCGAGCAGTACTTC